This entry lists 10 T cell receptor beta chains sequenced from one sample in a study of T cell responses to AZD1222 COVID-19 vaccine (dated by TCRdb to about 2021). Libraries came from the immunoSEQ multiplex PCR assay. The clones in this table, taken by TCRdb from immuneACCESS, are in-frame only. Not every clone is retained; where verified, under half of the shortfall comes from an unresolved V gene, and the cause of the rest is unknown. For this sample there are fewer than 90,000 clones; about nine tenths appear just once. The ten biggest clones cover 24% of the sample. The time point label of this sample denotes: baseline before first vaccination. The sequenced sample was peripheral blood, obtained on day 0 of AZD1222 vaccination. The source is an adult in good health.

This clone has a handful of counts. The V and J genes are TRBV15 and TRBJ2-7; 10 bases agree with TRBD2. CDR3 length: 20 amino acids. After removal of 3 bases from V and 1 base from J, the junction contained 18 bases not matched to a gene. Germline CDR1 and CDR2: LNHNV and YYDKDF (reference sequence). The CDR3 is CATSSIHFASGRIGSYEQYF. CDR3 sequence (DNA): TGTGCCACCAGCAGTATCCACTTTGCTAGCGGGAGAATCGGGTCCTACGAGCAGTACTTC.

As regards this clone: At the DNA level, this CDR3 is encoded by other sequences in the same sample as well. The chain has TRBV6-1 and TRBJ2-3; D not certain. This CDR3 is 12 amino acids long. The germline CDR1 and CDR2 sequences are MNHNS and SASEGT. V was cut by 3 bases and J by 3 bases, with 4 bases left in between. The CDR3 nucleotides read TGTGCCAGCAGTGACACAACAGATACGCAGTATTTT. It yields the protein CASSDTTDTQYF.

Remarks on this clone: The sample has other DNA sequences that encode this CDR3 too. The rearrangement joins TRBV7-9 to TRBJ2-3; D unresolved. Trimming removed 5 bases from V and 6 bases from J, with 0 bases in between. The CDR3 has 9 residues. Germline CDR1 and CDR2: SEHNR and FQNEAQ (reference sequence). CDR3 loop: CASSDTQYF. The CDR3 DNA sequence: TGTGCCAGCAGCGATACGCAGTATTTT.

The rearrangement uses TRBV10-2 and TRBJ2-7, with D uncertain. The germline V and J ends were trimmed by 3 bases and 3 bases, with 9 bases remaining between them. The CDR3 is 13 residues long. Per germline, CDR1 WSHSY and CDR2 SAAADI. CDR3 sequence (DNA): TGCGCCAGCAGTGAACAGCCACTCTACGAGCAGTACTTC. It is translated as CASSEQPLYEQYF.

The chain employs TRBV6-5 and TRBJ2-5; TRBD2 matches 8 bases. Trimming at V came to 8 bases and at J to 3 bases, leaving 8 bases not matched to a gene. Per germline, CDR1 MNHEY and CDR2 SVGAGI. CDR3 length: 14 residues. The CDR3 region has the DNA TGTGCCAGCGGGTCCGGGGGGGCAGAAGAGACCCAGTACTTC. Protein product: CASGSGGAEETQYF.

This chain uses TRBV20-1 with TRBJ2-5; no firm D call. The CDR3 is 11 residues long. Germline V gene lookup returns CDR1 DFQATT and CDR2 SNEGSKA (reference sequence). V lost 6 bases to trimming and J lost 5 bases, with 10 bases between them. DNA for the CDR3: TGCAGTGCCCCCACGGCGGAGACCCAGTACTTC. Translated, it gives CSAPTAETQYF.

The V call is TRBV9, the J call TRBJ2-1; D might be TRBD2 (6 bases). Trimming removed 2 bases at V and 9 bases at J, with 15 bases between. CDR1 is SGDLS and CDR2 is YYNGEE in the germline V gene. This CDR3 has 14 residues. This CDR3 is CASSVLDTGVEQFF. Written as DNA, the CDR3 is TGTGCCAGCAGCGTCCTAGACACGGGGGTTGAGCAGTTCTTC.

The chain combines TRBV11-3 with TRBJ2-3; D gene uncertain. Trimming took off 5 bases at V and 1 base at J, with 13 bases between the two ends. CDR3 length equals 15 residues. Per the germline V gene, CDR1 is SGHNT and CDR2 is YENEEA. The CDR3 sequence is CASSQGASRTDTQYF. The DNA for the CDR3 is TGTGCCAGCAGCCAAGGCGCGAGTCGCACAGATACGCAGTATTTT.

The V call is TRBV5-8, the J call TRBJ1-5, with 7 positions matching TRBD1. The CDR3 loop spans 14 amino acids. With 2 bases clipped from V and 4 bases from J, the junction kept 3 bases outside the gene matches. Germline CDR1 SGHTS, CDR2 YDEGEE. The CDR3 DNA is TGTGCCAGCAGCTTCCGGGACAGAAATCAGCCCCAGCATTTT. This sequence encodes CASSFRDRNQPQHF.

The CDR3 spells CASSPGQGVDGYTF. The CDR3 nucleotides are TGCGCCAGCAGCCCTGGACAGGGTGTAGATGGCTACACCTTC. The V and J genes are TRBV5-1 and TRBJ1-2; TRBD1 aligns across 8 bases. The germline V gene has CDR1 SGHRS and CDR2 YFSETQ. The CDR3 is made up of 14 amino acids. J lost 6 bases, V lost 4 bases, and 8 bases had no gene match.